This T cell receptor beta chain was obtained from a study of T-cell reconstitution after alpha-beta-depleted transplantation in children (dated by TCRdb to the mid-2010s). About the study as a whole: The study quantitatively tracked T-cell immune reconstitution after TCRalphabeta/CD19-depleted allogeneic hematopoietic cell transplantation in children using TCR repertoire profiling.

About this clonotype: The antigen it recognizes is unknown. No quality values exist for individual bases; no much larger clone is one base distant.

The junction shows trimming of 6 bases on V and 7 bases on J, plus 9 bases between the germline ends. The CDR3 measures 12 amino acids from cysteine to phenylalanine. Only the CDR3 DNA is retained, 36 bases long and in frame from the first base. In the germline V gene, CDR1 corresponds to SNHLY and CDR2 to FYNNEI. The library was built by means of PCR. TCRdb names Illumina HiSeq 2500 as the instrument used. To normalize quantification of the TCRbeta repertoire, the TCR libraries were built with molecular barcoding that relied on unique molecular identifiers. Starting from the raw public reads, TCRdb applied fastp trimming at Q25, assembled clones with MiXCR and retained in-frame beta chains. Entries that share a CDR3 protein sequence are merged under the most common genes and DNA. For this sample there are around 480,000 distinct CDR3 sequences; 32% appear just once. Together, the top ten hold roughly 2.5% of the sample.

The receptor was isolated from a human donor who donated a stem cell graft to a child with aplastic anemia. This specimen consisted of PBMCs from the stem cell graft donor, obtained from the stem cell graft. This sequence uses TRBV2 and TRBJ1-4; tentative D gene TRBD1, with 5 bases matching. In nucleotides, the sequence is TGTGCCAGCAGGCAGGGACCTGAAAAACTGTTTTTT. Translated, this gives CASRQGPEKLFF.